The TCR beta chain under discussion was sequenced for a study of CD8+CD57+ T cells in acquired aplastic anemia. The authors sequenced patients whose flow cytometry had shown CD8+CD57+ cell expansion. Genomic DNA templated the TCR beta VDJ and CDR3 profiling. TCRdb re-called the reads with MiXCR, one entry per CDR3 protein. The sample has around 200,000 distinct CDR3 sequences, less than 60% seen once. This clonotype showed up many times. Trimming stripped 8 bases from V and 1 base from J, with 8 bases between. This CDR3 is built from 11 residues. CDR1 and CDR2 (germline): SQVTM, ANQGSEA. This chain joins TRBV29-1 and TRBJ1-1, with D uncertain. Material for sequencing was sorted CD4+, CD8+, or CD8+CD57+ T cells (not recorded which) from PBMCs. The receptor comes from a human donor with aplastic anemia. As DNA, the CDR3 is TGCAGCATTAAGGGGAACACTGAAGCTTTCTTT. Residues: CSIKGNTEAFF.